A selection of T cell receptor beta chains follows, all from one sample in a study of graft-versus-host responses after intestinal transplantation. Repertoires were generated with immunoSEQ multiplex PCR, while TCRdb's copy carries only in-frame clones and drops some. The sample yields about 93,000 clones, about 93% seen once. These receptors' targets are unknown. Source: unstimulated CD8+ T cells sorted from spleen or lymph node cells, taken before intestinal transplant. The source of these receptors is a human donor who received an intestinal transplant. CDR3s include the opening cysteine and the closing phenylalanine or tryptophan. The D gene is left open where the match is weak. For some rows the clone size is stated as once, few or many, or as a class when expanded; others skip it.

TGCGCCAGCAGCTACGACAGAAATGAGCAGTTCTTC | CASSYDRNEQFF | NA | TRBJ2-1 | TRBV5-1 | NA
TGTGCCAGCAGCTTGCCGAGGGTTGAAGCTTTCTTT | CASSLPRVEAFF | NA | TRBJ1-1 | TRBV5-4 | NA
TGTGCCAGCAGTTTCGGGGGTCGCTACACCTTC | CASSFGGRYTF | NA | TRBJ1-2 | TRBV5-6 | NA
TGTGCCAGCAGCCAAAGCTTAGCGGGAGTTCCCACCGGGGAGCTGTTTTTT | CASSQSLAGVPTGELFF | NA | TRBJ2-2 | TRBV7-7 | TRBD2
TGTGCCAGCAGTTTTGAGGGCCAAGAGACCCAGTACTTC | CASSFEGQETQYF | NA | TRBJ2-5 | TRBV28 | NA
TGTGCCAGCAGTTTTAGACTCACCTACGAGCAGTACTTC | CASSFRLTYEQYF | NA | TRBJ2-7 | TRBV28 | NA
TGCAGCGTTGAGCTTGGGACAGCACAAGACTACGAGCAGTACTTC | CSVELGTAQDYEQYF | once | TRBJ2-7 | TRBV29-1 | TRBD1
TGTGCCAGCAGCTTGGGCGGCTTTGGCTACACCTTC | CASSLGGFGYTF | NA | TRBJ1-2 | TRBV5-5 | NA
TGTGCCATCTCGAAGAGTGGGGACAGGGAACCTGAAGCTTTCTTT | CAISKSGDREPEAFF | NA | TRBJ1-1 | TRBV10-3 | TRBD1
TGTGCCAGCAGACTGACAGAATTATCCTACGAGCAGTACTTC | CASRLTELSYEQYF | once | TRBJ2-7 | TRBV6-5 | NA
TGTGCCAGCAGCTTGGAGGGGACAGGGGCATCCCAGTACTTC | CASSLEGTGASQYF | once | TRBJ2-5 | TRBV5-4 | TRBD1
TGCGCCAGCAGCCAGGGGGACAGGGGCTCTGGGGCCAACGTCCTGACTTTC | CASSQGDRGSGANVLTF | NA | TRBJ2-6 | TRBV4-3 | TRBD1
TGTGCCAGCAGAATTTCGGGAATTGGCTACACCTTC | CASRISGIGYTF | NA | TRBJ1-2 | TRBV2 | NA
TGTGCCAGCTCGGGGTCTGGGCAAGAGACCCAGTACTTC | CASSGSGQETQYF | NA | TRBJ2-5 | TRBV9 | NA
TGTGCCAGCAGACCACAGGGGGGTGGCTACACCTTC | CASRPQGGGYTF | NA | TRBJ1-2 | TRBV6-5 | TRBD1
TGTGCCAGTAGTATATATGGGAGTGGCAATCAGCCCCAGCATTTT | CASSIYGSGNQPQHF | NA | TRBJ1-5 | TRBV19 | NA
TGTGCCAGCAGTGAAGCCCCATCTAGGCCCGTCAACGGGAATGAGCAGTTCTTC | CASSEAPSRPVNGNEQFF | NA | TRBJ2-1 | TRBV2 | NA
TGTGCCAGCAGCGTATCCGGGGTCGGAACTTACGAGCAGTACTTC | CASSVSGVGTYEQYF | NA | TRBJ2-7 | TRBV9 | NA
TGTGCCATCAGTGAGTCGACAGACTCTGGAAACACCATATATTTT | CAISESTDSGNTIYF | NA | TRBJ1-3 | TRBV10-3 | NA
TGTGCCAGCAGCCAAGATGTTTGGCCGCTTGATGGCTACACCTTC | CASSQDVWPLDGYTF | NA | TRBJ1-2 | TRBV14 | NA
TGTGCCAGCAGTTTCTCCACCGGGGTCGATGAGCAGTTCTTC | CASSFSTGVDEQFF | NA | TRBJ2-1 | TRBV6-6 | NA
TGTGCCAGCAGTGAATGGGGGACAGGCATTTTTGAAGCTTTCTTT | CASSEWGTGIFEAFF | NA | TRBJ1-1 | TRBV2 | TRBD1
TGTGCCAGCAGCTTGGAGCGGGGGCCTTTCAATGAGCAGTTCTTC | CASSLERGPFNEQFF | once | TRBJ2-1 | TRBV5-4 | TRBD2
TGTGCCAGCAGTGACAAGGGAGGCTCGACAGATACGCAGTATTTT | CASSDKGGSTDTQYF | once | TRBJ2-3 | TRBV6-4 | NA